A selection of T cell receptor beta chains follows, all from one sample in a study of identical twins. One entry per CDR3 protein, called by TCRdb with MiXCR from the 5' RACE reads. Counted here are approximately 500,000 distinct CDR3 sequences, less than 25% occurring once; the ten biggest clones make up about 2.7%. The same data also contributed to another study, on T cells expressing NK-cell markers.

The specimen sequenced was CD4+ T cells sorted from blood. The receptors come from a young woman in good health. Each CDR3 is given with its conserved first and last residue. The D gene is left open where the match is weak. Clone size is stated in some rows and not others, as once, few, many or a class when expanded.

clone size: many; V gene: TRBV6-6; J gene: TRBJ1-2; D gene: -; CDR3 protein: CASSYQAGYGYTF; CDR3 DNA: TGTGCCAGCAGTTACCAGGCTGGCTATGGCTACACCTTC
clone size: -; V gene: TRBV4-2; J gene: TRBJ1-1; D gene: -; CDR3 protein: CASSHPPVTLPGAFF; CDR3 DNA: TGTGCCAGCAGCCACCCTCCCGTGACCCTTCCAGGAGCTTTCTTT
clone size: -; V gene: TRBV12-3/TRBV12-4; J gene: TRBJ2-5; D gene: TRBD2; CDR3 protein: CASRAGGWETQYF; CDR3 DNA: TGTGCCAGCAGGGCCGGGGGGTGGGAGACCCAGTACTTC
clone size: -; V gene: TRBV2; J gene: TRBJ1-2; D gene: -; CDR3 protein: CASSGGPLLGGYTF; CDR3 DNA: TGTGCCAGCAGTGGCGGACCCCTACTAGGTGGCTACACCTTC
clone size: -; V gene: TRBV14; J gene: TRBJ1-2; D gene: TRBD1; CDR3 protein: CASREQGHYGYTF; CDR3 DNA: TGTGCCAGCCGTGAACAGGGGCACTATGGCTACACCTTC
clone size: few; V gene: TRBV7-2; J gene: TRBJ1-3; D gene: TRBD1; CDR3 protein: CASSSRTGGGNTIYF; CDR3 DNA: TGTGCCAGCAGCTCTCGGACAGGGGGAGGAAACACCATATATTTT
clone size: -; V gene: TRBV18; J gene: TRBJ2-2; D gene: -; CDR3 protein: CASSPTPGELFF; CDR3 DNA: TGTGCCAGCTCACCGACCCCCGGGGAGCTGTTTTTT
clone size: -; V gene: TRBV7-2; J gene: TRBJ2-4; D gene: -; CDR3 protein: CASSSATGFQYF; CDR3 DNA: TGTGCCAGCAGCTCAGCCACAGGGTTTCAGTACTTC
clone size: -; V gene: TRBV6-5; J gene: TRBJ1-5; D gene: -; CDR3 protein: CASSTRTDNQPQHF; CDR3 DNA: TGTGCCAGCAGTACTCGGACCGACAATCAGCCCCAGCATTTT
clone size: few; V gene: TRBV7-8; J gene: TRBJ1-1; D gene: -; CDR3 protein: CASSLAYAGSTEAFF; CDR3 DNA: TGTGCCAGCAGCTTAGCGTACGCGGGGTCTACTGAAGCTTTCTTT
clone size: -; V gene: TRBV3-1; J gene: TRBJ2-7; D gene: -; CDR3 protein: CASSQEGPGIVYEQYF; CDR3 DNA: TGTGCCAGCAGCCAAGAAGGACCAGGGATCGTATACGAGCAGTACTTC
clone size: few; V gene: TRBV15; J gene: TRBJ2-3; D gene: TRBD2; CDR3 protein: CATSRDYAGGDGTQYF; CDR3 DNA: TGTGCCACCAGCAGAGATTATGCGGGGGGGGATGGTACGCAGTATTTT
clone size: few; V gene: TRBV29-1; J gene: TRBJ1-2; D gene: TRBD1; CDR3 protein: CSEGGTGGSSYTF; CDR3 DNA: TGCAGCGAGGGTGGGACAGGGGGCTCGAGCTACACCTTC
clone size: -; V gene: TRBV11-3; J gene: TRBJ1-1; D gene: TRBD1; CDR3 protein: CASSPRGQMNTEAFF; CDR3 DNA: TGTGCCAGCAGCCCACGGGGACAGATGAACACTGAAGCTTTCTTT
clone size: few; V gene: TRBV20-1; J gene: TRBJ2-1; D gene: TRBD2; CDR3 protein: CSGRSLAGVGEQFF; CDR3 DNA: TGCAGTGGCAGAAGCCTAGCGGGAGTAGGTGAGCAGTTCTTC
clone size: -; V gene: TRBV6-2/TRBV6-3; J gene: TRBJ2-2; D gene: -; CDR3 protein: CASSLQLRGELFF; CDR3 DNA: TGTGCCAGCAGTCTCCAGCTGCGCGGGGAGCTGTTTTTT
clone size: -; V gene: TRBV20-1; J gene: TRBJ2-7; D gene: TRBD1; CDR3 protein: CSAIVPGQGHEQYF; CDR3 DNA: TGCAGTGCTATTGTCCCGGGACAGGGGCACGAGCAGTACTTC
clone size: few; V gene: TRBV4-3; J gene: TRBJ2-2; D gene: -; CDR3 protein: CASSQGGGSGELFF; CDR3 DNA: TGCGCCAGCAGCCAAGGGGGAGGATCCGGGGAGCTGTTTTTT
clone size: many; V gene: TRBV29-1; J gene: TRBJ2-3; D gene: -; CDR3 protein: CSVEGGVGTQYF; CDR3 DNA: TGCAGCGTCGAAGGGGGGGTCGGGACGCAGTATTTT
clone size: -; V gene: TRBV9; J gene: TRBJ2-3; D gene: TRBD2; CDR3 protein: CASSRLAGGHTDTQYF; CDR3 DNA: TGTGCCAGCAGCCGCCTAGCGGGGGGGCACACAGATACGCAGTATTTT
clone size: once; V gene: TRBV6-5; J gene: TRBJ2-1; D gene: TRBD2; CDR3 protein: CASSYSGLAGNNEQFF; CDR3 DNA: TGTGCCAGCAGTTACTCGGGACTAGCGGGGAACAATGAGCAGTTCTTC
clone size: -; V gene: TRBV12-3/TRBV12-4; J gene: TRBJ2-1; D gene: TRBD2; CDR3 protein: CASTPSRLAGRRYNEQFF; CDR3 DNA: TGTGCCAGCACCCCAAGCCGGCTAGCGGGACGTCGGTACAATGAGCAGTTCTTC
clone size: -; V gene: TRBV20-1; J gene: TRBJ2-3; D gene: -; CDR3 protein: CSAKASENTDTQYF; CDR3 DNA: TGCAGTGCTAAAGCTAGCGAGAACACAGATACGCAGTATTTT
clone size: -; V gene: TRBV20-1; J gene: TRBJ2-1; D gene: TRBD2; CDR3 protein: CSAVGAGALDEQFF; CDR3 DNA: TGCAGTGCGGTTGGTGCGGGAGCGCTGGATGAGCAGTTCTTC
clone size: -; V gene: TRBV4-3; J gene: TRBJ2-7; D gene: TRBD2; CDR3 protein: CASSQDQGGSLEQYF; CDR3 DNA: TGCGCCAGCAGCCAAGATCAGGGAGGGTCGCTCGAGCAGTACTTC
clone size: -; V gene: TRBV5-1; J gene: TRBJ1-6; D gene: TRBD1; CDR3 protein: CASCPGTVYNSPLHF; CDR3 DNA: TGCGCCAGCTGCCCCGGGACAGTATATAATTCACCCCTCCACTTT
clone size: many; V gene: TRBV18; J gene: TRBJ2-1; D gene: TRBD1; CDR3 protein: CASSPGTGSYNEQFF; CDR3 DNA: TGTGCCAGCAGCCCCGGGACAGGGTCCTACAATGAGCAGTTCTTC
clone size: few; V gene: TRBV5-1; J gene: TRBJ1-1; D gene: -; CDR3 protein: CASSLAHLNTEAFF; CDR3 DNA: TGCGCCAGCAGCTTGGCACATCTGAACACTGAAGCTTTCTTT